Included here is one T cell receptor (beta chain) sequence, with context. What it recognizes is unknown. The V segment lost 6 bases and the J segment 2 bases; nucleotides outside the gene matches: 3. CDR3 length: 13 amino acids. The germline V gene encodes CDR1 MDHEN and CDR2 SYDVKM. Not enrolled were patients with uncontrolled infection, other autoimmune disease, pregnancy or lactation. This sample holds PBMCs from roughly 10 ml fresh peripheral blood. This record belongs to a study of T cells in Graves' hyperthyroidism and ophthalmopathy. Study summary: Peripheral blood specimens were obtained at initial diagnosis, prior to any treatment. Study-wide results and caveats: Within blood appeared most thyroid clonotypes that had expanded above 0.001.

TCR beta CDR3 sequences were amplified from RNA transcripts. HTBI primers were used for first-round RT-PCR of the TCR CDR3. TCRdb ran MiXCR on the multiplex PCR reads and lists one entry per CDR3 protein. This repertoire shows about 640,000 distinct CDR3 sequences, 20% found once; its top ten account for around a third. The V gene is TRBV28, the J gene TRBJ2-7; 8 bases match TRBD2. The origin of this receptor is a man aged 25-40 years with Graves' ophthalmopathy. Sequencing was carried out using blood. CDR3 nucleotides: TGTGCCAGCAGGTTAGCGGGGCCCTACGAGCAGTACTTC. Protein: CASRLAGPYEQYF.